This passage covers 20 T cell receptor beta chains from one sample sequenced in a study of T and B cells in COVID-19 patients. Blood genomic DNA input for TRB amplification was 250-500 ng. Multiplex PCR with BIOMED2 TRB-A/B primer pools amplified TRB rearrangements. TCRdb re-called the multiplex PCR reads with MiXCR, one entry per CDR3 protein. This sample has roughly 15,000 distinct CDR3 sequences, with under 35% found just once. Sequenced sample: blood. The receptors were sampled from a human donor who had recovered from COVID-19.

The V call is TRBV12-3 or TRBV12-4, the J call TRBJ2-1, with TRBD2 matching 11 bases. CDR3 size: 14 residues. V was clipped by 7 bases and J by 5 bases; unmatched bases: 4. The chain's CDR3 is CASTLAGGNNEQFF. The CDR3 DNA sequence: TGTGCCAGCACTCTAGCGGGGGGCAACAATGAGCAGTTCTTC.

The CDR3 spells CASSLAARVGEKLFF. The CDR3 DNA sequence: TGTGCCAGCAGCTTAGCAGCGCGGGTGGGCGAAAAACTGTTTTTT. The chain uses TRBV7-2 and TRBJ1-4; D remains ambiguous. CDR3 length equals 15 residues. Germline assignment: CDR1 SGHTA and CDR2 FQGNSA. Trimming took 0 bases from V and 8 from J, leaving 13 bases between them.

This clonotype was detected only a few times. The gene calls are TRBV4-3 and TRBJ2-1, with a weak D call TRBD2 (5 bases). Trimming left V 0 bases short and J 4 bases short, with 7 bases between. The length of the CDR3 is 14 residues. The V gene's germline CDR1 is LGHNA and CDR2 YSLEER. CDR3 amino acids: CASSQEGSYNEQFF. The CDR3 bases are TGCGCCAGCAGCCAAGAGGGGAGTTACAATGAGCAGTTCTTC.

J is TRBJ2-7 and V is TRBV30; D ambiguous. Germline CDR1 GTSNPN, CDR2 SVGIG (reference sequence). The V gene lost 2 bases and the J gene lost 1 base, with 15 bases spanning the gap. CDR3 length: 15 amino acids. Here the CDR3 DNA reads TGTGCCTGGAGTACCTACTCGTCCCCTTCCTACGAGCAGTACTTC. Residues: CAWSTYSSPSYEQYF. Looking up the rest from reference TRBV30 and TRBJ2-7 gives the full variable domain: SQTIHQWPATLVQPVGSPLSLECTVEGTSNPNLYWYRQAAGRGLQLLFYSVGIGQISSEVPQNLSASRPQDRQFILSSKKLLLSDSGFYLCAWSTYSSPSYEQYFGPGTRLTVT.

This clonotype is medium-sized. This chain connects TRBV29-1 to TRBJ1-4; possible D gene TRBD1, 5 bases. V was cut by 8 bases and J by 8 bases, with 9 bases left in between. CDR1 SQVTM and CDR2 ANQGSEA come from the germline V gene. This CDR3 contains 10 residues. CDR3: CSKGPEKLFF. The CDR3 DNA reads TGCAGCAAGGGACCGGAAAAACTGTTTTTT.

This clonotype was seen more than once but under ten times. The chain is built from TRBV10-3 and TRBJ1-1; D uncertain. Germline assignment: CDR1 ENHRY and CDR2 SYGVKD. V dropped 6 bases and J dropped 0 bases, with 8 bases sitting between them. This CDR3 is 13 amino acids long. The CDR3 is CAISSDMNTEAFF. The CDR3 nucleotides read TGTGCCATCAGCAGCGATATGAACACTGAAGCTTTCTTT.

A few counts support this clonotype. V gene TRBV6-1 combines with J gene TRBJ1-4; 8 nucleotides line up with TRBD1. J lost 4 bases, V lost 3 bases, and 4 bases had no gene match. This CDR3 has 15 amino acids. In germline, CDR1 is MNHNS, CDR2 SASEGT. CDR3 region: CASSDPTGVNEKLFF. The CDR3 region has the DNA TGTGCCAGCAGTGATCCGACAGGGGTTAATGAAAAACTGTTTTTT.

The CDR3 reads CASSQEHKTGTGGTAFF. In DNA, the CDR3 is TGTGCCAGCTCACAGGAGCATAAAACCGGGACAGGGGGGACTGCTTTCTTT. The J gene is TRBJ1-1, the V gene TRBV18; 11 bases fit TRBD1. CDR1 KGHSH and CDR2 LQKENI come from the germline V gene. The CDR3 consists of 17 residues. V lost 4 bases, J lost 11 bases, and 18 bases stayed unmatched.

This clonotype was picked up a small number of times. The chain has TRBV5-4 and TRBJ1-1; 7 positions agree with TRBD1. The germline V gene has CDR1 SGHNT and CDR2 YYREEE (reference sequence). The CDR3 is 14 residues long. V shed 6 bases, J shed 5 bases, and the junction held 10 bases outside the gene matches. In DNA form, the CDR3 reads TGTGCCAGCAACGACGACAGGGTGAGGACTGAAGCTTTCTTT. Its translation is CASNDDRVRTEAFF.

The chain recombines TRBV4-3 with TRBJ1-1, with D hard to call. Trimming took 2 bases from V and 5 from J, leaving 15 bases between them. Germline values: CDR1 LGHNA, CDR2 YSLEER. The CDR3 covers 15 residues. The CDR3 bases are TGCGCCAGCAGCCAATCTTCTGCAGCCCCAACTGAAGCTTTCTTT. Translating it yields CASSQSSAAPTEAFF.

Judged by abundance, this clonotype is medium-sized. The genes are TRBV29-1 and TRBJ2-2; 14 nucleotides agree with TRBD2. With V trimmed by 4 bases and J by 7 bases, 5 bases remained unmatched. The CDR3 length is 15 residues. CDR1 is SQVTM and CDR2 is ANQGSEA in the germline V gene. CDR3 in DNA: TGCAGCGTTGCGGGACTAGCGGGAGTGGGCGGGGAGCTGTTTTTT. The encoded protein is CSVAGLAGVGGELFF.

This clonotype was seen a few times. The genes are TRBV10-3 and TRBJ2-5, with D possibly TRBD1 on 6 matching bases. The CDR3 length is 13 residues. The V gene lost 4 bases and the J gene lost 5 bases, with 11 bases spanning the gap. Per the germline V gene, CDR1 is ENHRY and CDR2 is SYGVKD. Written as DNA, the CDR3 is TGTGCCATCAGTGTCAACAGGGTTGAGACCCAGTACTTC. Translated: CAISVNRVETQYF.

This clonotype qualifies as medium-sized. The chain is built from TRBV29-1 and TRBJ2-1; 9 bases match TRBD2. Germline V gene sequence: CDR1 SQVTM, CDR2 ANQGSEA. With V trimmed by 7 bases and J by 2 bases, 9 bases remained unmatched. This CDR3 is built from 15 residues. CDR3 nucleotide sequence: TGCAGCGCCCCGGGGGCTAGCGGGGCCTACAATGAGCAGTTCTTC. Residues: CSAPGASGAYNEQFF.

The chain uses TRBV12-3 or TRBV12-4 and TRBJ1-2; the match to TRBD1 covers 10 bases. Trimming removed 3 bases from V and 8 bases from J; junction bases left unmatched: 9. This CDR3 region has 15 residues. CDR3 nucleotides: TGTGCCAGCAGTTTGACAGGGGGCGGCGAACGGGGCTACACCTTC. Residues: CASSLTGGGERGYTF.

This chain connects TRBV18 to TRBJ1-3, with TRBD1 matching 7 bases. The CDR3 totals 15 residues. Trimming took 1 base from V and 4 from J; bases not matched to a gene: 4. CDR1 KGHSH and CDR2 LQKENI come from the germline V gene. The CDR3: CASSPQGADGNTIYF. CDR3 coding DNA: TGTGCCAGCTCACCACAGGGGGCAGACGGAAACACCATATATTTT.

V is TRBV6-5 and J is TRBJ2-5; TRBD1 or TRBD2 may be the D gene (5 bases each). Trimming stripped 0 bases from V and 1 base from J, with 9 bases between. CDR3 length: 15 residues. The germline CDR1 and CDR2 sequences are MNHEY and SVGAGI. This CDR3 is CASSYSRGTQETQYF. The CDR3 DNA reads as TGTGCCAGCAGTTACTCGAGAGGGACCCAAGAGACCCAGTACTTC.

The chain uses TRBV7-9 and TRBJ2-5, with unresolved D. Germline V gives CDR1 SEHNR, CDR2 FQNEAQ (reference sequence). V shed 5 bases and J shed 2 bases, with 12 bases lying between them. The CDR3 spans 14 residues. CDR3 region: CASSNPERQETQYF. In DNA, the CDR3 is TGTGCCAGCAGCAATCCGGAGAGACAAGAGACCCAGTACTTC.

This clonotype is medium-sized by share. The chain recombines TRBV19 with TRBJ1-4; D may be TRBD1 (5 bases). The CDR3 loop spans 13 amino acids. Trimming left V 9 bases short and J 8 bases short, with 16 bases between. The germline gives CDR1 LNHDA, CDR2 SQIVND (reference sequence). The CDR3 loop is CASAIGATEKLFF. CDR3 DNA sequence: TGTGCCAGCGCAATAGGGGCCACCGAAAAACTGTTTTTT.

The chain recombines TRBV6-2 or TRBV6-3 with TRBJ1-2, with D perhaps TRBD1 (5 bases). Trimming removed 5 bases from V and 4 bases from J, with 8 bases in between. This CDR3 comprises 12 residues. Germline assignment: CDR1 MNHEY and CDR2 SVGEGT. CDR3 in amino acids: CASSPDSYGYTF. As DNA, the CDR3 is TGTGCCAGCAGTCCCGACAGCTATGGCTACACCTTC.

Relative to its sample, this clonotype is medium-sized. The chain links TRBV12-3 or TRBV12-4 to TRBJ2-1; 7 bases match TRBD1. The trim removed 6 bases at V and 0 bases at J, leaving 5 bases unmatched. This CDR3 comprises 15 residues. The CDR3 loop is CASRGGQVSYNEQFF. CDR3 nucleotides: TGTGCCAGCAGGGGTGGACAGGTCTCCTACAATGAGCAGTTCTTC.